Listed below are T cell receptor beta chains from one sample, sequenced in a study of metastatic and nonmetastatic thyroid tumors. MiXCR reprocessed the PCR reads for TCRdb. This repertoire shows tens of thousands of clones, 20% to 25% found once; its top ten account for 12%. Material: tumor tissue. The receptors stem from a female donor with papillary thyroid cancer or a benign thyroid nodule (not recorded which). Some clones in this sample may be carry-over from other donors' samples. CDR3s include the opening cysteine and the closing phenylalanine or tryptophan.

v_gene	j_gene	CDR3aa
TRBV20-1	TRBJ2-7	CSALTCLGEQYF
TRBV6-2/TRBV6-3	TRBJ2-1	CASSPRRTRRLLGEQFF
TRBV28	TRBJ2-7	CASSYGNYEQYF
TRBV7-3	TRBJ2-1	CASSSSSGSHNEQFF
TRBV2	TRBJ1-6	CAITTLGLSNSPLHF
TRBV11-2	TRBJ1-2	CASRAGTGGAGNYGYTF
TRBV20-1	TRBJ1-5	CSARGPGVVFRNQPQHF
TRBV20-1	TRBJ2-2	CSALTGANTGELFF
TRBV7-2	TRBJ1-2	CASSLVTDSFYGYTF
TRBV11-3	TRBJ2-7	CASSGTNSYEQYF
TRBV28	TRBJ1-6	CASSLTPINSPLHF
TRBV20-1	TRBJ2-2	CSAISGGDAGELFF
TRBV28	TRBJ2-7	CATVPGGLSYEQYF
TRBV20-1	TRBJ2-1	CSARVMGGGYNEQFF
TRBV6-1	TRBJ1-3	CASSEAAGDSGNTIYF
TRBV7-9	TRBJ2-7	CASSTGLASEQYF
TRBV5-1	TRBJ1-3	CASSARDRGGNTIYF
TRBV5-8	TRBJ1-5	CASSFRSNQPQHF
TRBV6-1	TRBJ1-4	CASRPTGGQEKLFF
TRBV20-1	TRBJ1-5	CSAREDSTGYLQPQHF
TRBV27	TRBJ2-7	CASKRSGTSPYEQYF
TRBV27	TRBJ2-3	CASTPLASGATDMQYF
TRBV15	TRBJ2-3	CATSSPSGGLSTDTQYF